What follows are 5 T cell receptor beta chains derived from one specimen sequenced in a study of early T cells in non-severe SARS-CoV-2 infection (dated by TCRdb to the early 2020s). Library creation used 5' RACE. The sequencer listed for this sample is NextSeq 500. In-frame beta chains were kept once TCRdb had trimmed the public reads at Q25 with fastp and called clones with MiXCR. Each entry is one CDR3 protein sequence, shown with its most common DNA and genes. This sample holds around 110,000 distinct CDR3 sequences; around 10% were observed only once. The ten largest clones represent approximately 7.3% of the sample. Sequenced sample: whole blood. These receptors all stem from an adult who was a healthcare worker with PCR-confirmed SARS-CoV-2 infection or an uninfected control (not recorded which).

This clonotype qualifies as large (0.1 to 1%). The rearrangement links TRBV6-5 to TRBJ1-5, with a tentative D call TRBD1 (5 bases). With 5 bases removed from V and 2 bases from J, the gap between germline ends came to 13 bases. The CDR3 is 15 amino acids. Germline lookup yields CDR1 MNHEY and CDR2 SVGAGI. CDR3 sequence reads: CASSQRRGGNQPQHF. CDR3 bases: TGTGCCAGCAGTCAGCGGCGAGGGGGCAATCAGCCCCAGCATTTT.

This clonotype was recorded only once. This clone may be a read error of a much larger clone one base away. The rearrangement uses TRBV11-3 and TRBJ2-2, with a tentative D call TRBD1 (5 bases). V lost 2 bases to trimming and J lost 6 bases, with 16 bases between them. The CDR3 runs 16 residues. Germline values: CDR1 SGHNT, CDR2 YENEEA. CDR3 loop: CASSLRSDTSAGELFF. The CDR3 nucleotides are TGTGCCAGCAGCTTAAGGTCGGACACCAGCGCCGGGGAGCTGTTTTTT.

This clonotype was seen a few times. The chain employs TRBV19 and TRBJ1-2; 12 bases match TRBD1. The CDR3 is 17 residues long. CDR1 LNHDA and CDR2 SQIVND come from the germline V gene (reference sequence). With V trimmed by 5 bases and J by 8 bases, 15 bases remained unmatched. The CDR3 reads CASSPYTGTGGAQGYTF. CDR3 coding DNA: TGTGCCAGTAGTCCCTATACCGGGACAGGGGGCGCGCAGGGCTACACCTTC.

The V gene is TRBV2, the J gene TRBJ2-1; TRBD2 is a possible D gene (6 bases). The CDR3 length is 13 residues. V lost 8 bases and J 8 bases, leaving 16 bases between the germline ends. Germline V gives CDR1 SNHLY, CDR2 FYNNEI. CDR3 in DNA: TGTGCCAGCCTGGGGGAGGTTGCGGATGAGCAGTTCTTC. Amino acid sequence: CASLGEVADEQFF.

This clonotype appeared a few times. The chain is built from TRBV7-8 and TRBJ1-2; TRBD1 might be the D (5 bases). The V end was cut by 2 bases, the J end by 0 bases, with 16 bases between. CDR1 is SGHVS, CDR2 FQNEAQ, per germline. This CDR3 has 17 amino acids. CDR3 in DNA: TGTGCCAGCAGCTTACTCAGGGTCCCCTTAGCTAACTATGGCTACACCTTC. Translating gives CASSLLRVPLANYGYTF.